Below are 30 T cell receptor beta chains sequenced from a single sample in a study of blood T cell repertoires in COVID-19. TCRdb keeps only in-frame clones here, not all; method: immunoSEQ multiplex PCR. In the table there are around 300,000 clones, approximately 88% of which are singletons. The sequenced sample consisted of peripheral blood. The origin of the receptors is a man younger than 35 with active or convalescent COVID-19.

The gene calls are TRBV14 and TRBJ2-1; D unresolved. Trimming stripped 1 base from V and 15 bases from J, with 13 bases between. The germline CDR1 and CDR2 sequences are SGHDN and FVKESK. CDR3 length equals 12 residues. The CDR3 is CASSQGGRMPFF. The CDR3 DNA reads as TGTGCCAGCAGCCAAGGTGGGCGAATGCCGTTCTTC.

CDR3 sequence reads: CASSLSGQGNNSPLHF. The CDR3, as DNA: TGTGCCAGCAGCCTGAGTGGACAGGGGAACAATTCACCCCTCCACTTT. The chain is built from TRBV3-1 (or the pseudogene TRBV3-2) and TRBJ1-6; the match to TRBD1 covers 9 bases. Germline lookup yields CDR1 LGHDT and CDR2 YNNKEL (reference sequence). Trimming took 4 bases from V and 7 from J; bases not matched to a gene: 8. This CDR3 has 16 amino acids.

This sequence joins TRBV19 and TRBJ2-5, with 8 bases matching TRBD2. The CDR3 totals 15 residues. V lost 5 bases, J lost 7 bases, and 12 bases stayed unmatched. Germline V CDR1 and CDR2: LNHDA, SQIVND (reference sequence). The DNA of the CDR3 is TGTGCCAGTAGTTCCTTTGCGGGGGGCCCAGGGACCCAGTACTTC. Residues: CASSSFAGGPGTQYF. Filled out from reference TRBV19 and TRBJ2-5, the complete variable domain reads DGGITQSPKYLFRKEGQNVTLSCEQNLNHDAMYWYRQDPGQGLRLIYYSQIVNDFQKGDIAEGYSVSREKKESFPLTVTSAQKNPTAFYLCASSSFAGGPGTQYFGPGTRLLVL.

The chain combines TRBV7-2 with TRBJ1-5; 8 positions agree with TRBD1. The V gene end was trimmed by 5 bases and the J gene end by 0 bases; junction bases not matched to a gene: 3. Germline CDR1 and CDR2: SGHTA and FQGNSA. The CDR3 is 15 residues long. CDR3 DNA: TGTGCCAGCAGCCGGGGACAGGATAGCAATCAGCCCCAGCATTTT. It specifies CASSRGQDSNQPQHF.

V gene TRBV6-5 combines with J gene TRBJ1-5; weak D call: TRBD1 (5 bases). CDR1 and CDR2 (germline): MNHEY, SVGAGI. CDR3 length: 14 amino acids. The germline V and J ends were trimmed by 8 bases and 2 bases, with 13 bases remaining between them. The CDR3 bases are TGTGCCAGCGGTCCATGGGGCGGCAATCAGCCCCAGCATTTT. It encodes CASGPWGGNQPQHF.

The chain couples TRBV9 to TRBJ1-6, with TRBD1 as a possible D gene (5 bases). Per the germline V gene, CDR1 is SGDLS and CDR2 is YYNGEE. The V end was cut by 0 bases, the J end by 6 bases, with 10 bases between. The CDR3 is 15 amino acids. The CDR3 is CASSVDWGSNSPLHF. CDR3 in DNA: TGTGCCAGCAGCGTAGATTGGGGCTCTAATTCACCCCTCCACTTT.

This chain joins TRBV6-6 and TRBJ1-5; no firm D call. The V gene lost 8 bases and the J gene lost 6 bases, with 11 bases spanning the gap. The germline V gene has CDR1 MNHNY and CDR2 SVGAGI (reference sequence). The CDR3 loop spans 12 amino acids. The CDR3 region has the DNA TGTGCCAGCGCGGGTGGACTTCAGCCCCAGCATTTT. The encoded protein is CASAGGLQPQHF.

Only one count was recorded for this clone. J is TRBJ2-3 and V is TRBV4-1; the match to TRBD2 covers 8 bases. J lost 1 base, V lost 0 bases, and 0 bases had no gene match. The CDR3 has 15 residues. Germline-derived CDR1 and CDR2 are MGHRA and YSYEKL. This CDR3 reads CASSQDGGGTDTQYF. DNA for the CDR3: TGCGCCAGCAGCCAAGACGGGGGGGGCACAGATACGCAGTATTTT.

This clone was picked up a small number of times. V and J are TRBV11-2 and TRBJ1-2; unclear D gene. The V gene lost 6 bases and the J gene lost 4 bases, with 21 bases spanning the gap. This CDR3 spans 16 amino acids. Germline CDR1 SGHAT, CDR2 FQNNGV. CDR3 in amino acids: CASSPGSSAGIYGYTF. Written as DNA, the CDR3 is TGTGCCAGCAGTCCGGGGAGTTCGGCCGGCATCTATGGCTACACCTTC.

The chain links TRBV7-9 to TRBJ2-3; D is perhaps TRBD2 (5 bases). This CDR3 comprises 15 residues. Trimming shortened V by 4 bases and J by 6 bases, and 17 bases separated the two germline ends. In germline, CDR1 is SEHNR, CDR2 FQNEAQ (reference sequence). The chain's CDR3 is CASSSRRVMADTQYF. As DNA, the CDR3 is TGTGCCAGCAGCTCCAGGCGGGTAATGGCGGATACGCAGTATTTT.

The genes are TRBV9 and TRBJ2-3; D is unclear. V lost 4 bases to trimming and J lost 4 bases, with 7 bases between them. Germline assignment: CDR1 SGDLS and CDR2 YYNGEE. The CDR3 is 12 amino acids. DNA for the CDR3: TGTGCCAGCAGCATAAATCCAGATACGCAGTATTTT. Its protein is CASSINPDTQYF.

The V and J genes are TRBV5-6 and TRBJ2-3; perhaps TRBD2 as D (6 bases). Germline V gene data show CDR1 as SGHDT and CDR2 as YYEEEE. V lost 5 bases and J 8 bases, leaving 21 bases between the germline ends. The CDR3 is 15 amino acids. The CDR3 sequence: CASSFGGGIEGTQYF. CDR3 nucleotides: TGTGCCAGCAGTTTTGGCGGAGGGATCGAGGGTACGCAGTATTTT. Complete variable domain (other parts from reference TRBV5-6 and TRBJ2-3): DAGVTQSPTHLIKTRGQQVTLRCSPKSGHDTVSWYQQALGQGPQFIFQYYEEEERQRGNFPDRFSGHQFPNYSSELNVNALLLGDSALYLCASSFGGGIEGTQYFGPGTRLTVL.

The J gene is TRBJ1-4, the V gene TRBV5-4, with 8 nucleotides matching TRBD1. The germline CDR1 and CDR2 sequences are SGHNT and YYREEE (reference sequence). Germline trimming cut 2 bases from V and 8 bases from J; bases unmatched to any gene: 5. The CDR3 loop spans 14 amino acids. The CDR3 region is CASSLQGDVEKLFF. The CDR3 coding sequence is TGTGCCAGCAGCTTACAGGGGGATGTGGAAAAACTGTTTTTT.

The chain joins TRBV21-1 to TRBJ1-2; the DNA was not used to check the table's D call, TRBD1. TRBV21-1 counts as a pseudogene. The CDR3 covers 14 residues. The CDR3 protein is CASSKVQGDYGYTF. The CDR3 DNA is TGTGCCAGCAGCAAAGTGCAGGGGGACTATGGCTACACCTTC.

The rearrangement joins TRBV7-3 to TRBJ2-4; 7 bases match TRBD1. V lost 4 bases, J lost 6 bases, and 3 bases stayed unmatched. Germline CDR1 and CDR2: SGHTA and FQGTGA. The CDR3 spans 13 residues. The CDR3 DNA sequence: TGTGCCAGCAGCTCATCAGGGGGAAACATTCAGTACTTC. This sequence encodes CASSSSGGNIQYF.

This clone was picked up a small number of times. The chain carries TRBV29-1 and TRBJ1-5; 11 bases agree with TRBD1. The CDR3 runs to 14 residues. Germline-derived CDR1 and CDR2 are SQVTM and ANQGSEA. Unmatched junction bases numbered 7, after V lost 6 bases and J lost 6 bases. The CDR3 bases are TGCAGCGTGGGCCCCGGGACAGGGGGTCAGCCCCAGCATTTT. Translated, it gives CSVGPGTGGQPQHF.

The gene calls are TRBV6-2 or TRBV6-3 and TRBJ1-1, with D hard to call. The ends were cut back, 5 bases at V and 2 bases at J, with 15 bases in the middle. Germline-derived CDR1 and CDR2 are MNHEY and SVGEGT. CDR3 length: 15 residues. CDR3 nucleotides: TGTGCCAGCAGTACCGGAGGCGGAAGTAACACTGAAGCTTTCTTT. This codes for CASSTGGGSNTEAFF.

The chain couples TRBV29-1 to TRBJ1-2; D ambiguous. This CDR3 is 13 amino acids long. Germline-derived CDR1 and CDR2 are SQVTM and ANQGSEA. The V gene lost 1 base and the J gene lost 7 bases, with 13 bases spanning the gap. CDR3 sequence: CSVEGPGRSGYTF. The DNA of the CDR3 is TGCAGCGTTGAAGGACCCGGGAGGAGTGGCTACACCTTC.

This clone has only one observation. The chain carries TRBV7-2 and TRBJ1-4; D uncertain. The germline V gene has CDR1 SGHTA and CDR2 FQGNSA. The CDR3 has 14 residues. Trimming took 4 bases from V and 7 from J, leaving 13 bases between them. Here the CDR3 reads CASSSRHVGEKLFF. The CDR3 bases are TGTGCCAGCAGCTCCCGACATGTTGGTGAAAAACTGTTTTTT.

This clone was counted a single time. This chain joins TRBV18 and TRBJ1-2; 11 bases map to TRBD1. After removal of 4 bases from V and 2 bases from J, the junction contained 3 bases not matched to a gene. The CDR3 is made up of 15 amino acids. Looked up from germline, CDR1 is KGHSH and CDR2 is LQKENI. CDR3 sequence reads: CASSLGQGANYGYTF. The CDR3 bases are TGTGCCAGCTCACTCGGACAGGGGGCCAACTATGGCTACACCTTC.

This chain uses TRBV19 with TRBJ1-3; 10 nucleotides align to TRBD1. The CDR3 has 18 amino acids. Germline-derived CDR1 and CDR2 are LNHDA and SQIVND (reference sequence). J was trimmed by 2 bases and V by 0 bases; bases with no gene match: 7. The CDR3 nucleotides are TGTGCCAGTAGTATAGAAGGGACAGGGGAGGAGACTGGAAACACCATATATTTT. It specifies CASSIEGTGEETGNTIYF.

The chain recombines TRBV5-6 with TRBJ1-2, with 7 nucleotides matching TRBD1. Trimming at V came to 3 bases and at J to 4 bases, leaving 9 bases not matched to a gene. The CDR3 extends over 15 amino acids. The germline CDR1 and CDR2 sequences are SGHDT and YYEEEE. The CDR3 DNA sequence: TGTGCCAGCAGCTCCGGGACAGAGGTCGTCTATGGCTACACCTTC. As protein: CASSSGTEVVYGYTF.

This clone was detected ten times or more. The chain has TRBV11-2 and TRBJ2-1; D gene unclear. CDR3 length equals 11 residues. The V end lost 5 bases, the J end lost 7 bases, and 6 bases lay between the germline ends. Per germline, CDR1 SGHAT and CDR2 FQNNGV. Here the CDR3 DNA reads TGTGCCAGCAGCCTTCAGAATGAGCAGTTCTTC. It yields the protein CASSLQNEQFF.

V is TRBV5-1 and J is TRBJ2-3, with D possibly TRBD1 on 6 matching bases. Germline values: CDR1 SGHRS, CDR2 YFSETQ. This CDR3 has 15 amino acids. Trimming shortened V by 0 bases and J by 2 bases, and 10 bases separated the two germline ends. CDR3 nucleotides: TGCGCCAGCAGCTTGGGGACAGCCCTCACAGATACGCAGTATTTT. Translating gives CASSLGTALTDTQYF.

This chain connects TRBV9 to TRBJ2-3, with 10 bases that match TRBD2. CDR3 length equals 16 residues. The germline gives CDR1 SGDLS, CDR2 YYNGEE. The ends lost 2 bases at V and 2 bases at J; junction bases unmatched: 5. CDR3 in DNA: TGTGCCAGCAGCGTGGAGAGCGGGGGGGCCACAGATACGCAGTATTTT. It translates to CASSVESGGATDTQYF.

This chain connects TRBV14 to TRBJ1-2; 7 bases match TRBD1. V dropped 1 base and J dropped 8; count of bases not matched to a gene: 13. The CDR3 runs 16 residues. Germline CDR1 is SGHDN and CDR2 is FVKESK. The CDR3: CASSQALRTGSRGYTF. CDR3 DNA: TGTGCCAGCAGCCAAGCCCTCAGGACAGGCTCTAGGGGCTACACCTTC.

The chain has TRBV11-2 and TRBJ1-2; 8 bases line up with TRBD1. The CDR3 loop spans 15 amino acids. The ends lost 2 bases at V and 4 bases at J; junction bases unmatched: 6. Germline-derived CDR1 and CDR2 are SGHAT and FQNNGV. CDR3 sequence: CASSLSQGGFYGYTF. CDR3 DNA sequence: TGTGCCAGCAGCTTATCACAGGGGGGATTCTATGGCTACACCTTC.

For this clone: Sequence at one end of the junction differs from germline and may be a read error. The chain carries TRBV2 and TRBJ1-4; 8 bases are shared with TRBD1. The CDR3 totals 14 residues. Germline CDR1 SNHLY, CDR2 FYNNEI. The CDR3 DNA reads as TGTGCCAGCAGGGAAGGACAGGGCAGTGAAAAACTGTTTTTT. Its translation: CASREGQGSEKLFF.

V usage is TRBV29-1 and J usage is TRBJ2-1, with 11 nucleotides matching TRBD2. With V trimmed by 6 bases and J by 1 base, 8 bases remained unmatched. There are 16 residues in the CDR3. Germline V gene sequence: CDR1 SQVTM, CDR2 ANQGSEA. DNA for the CDR3: TGCAGCGTGGACGGACTAGCGGGTAGTTCCTACAATGAGCAGTTCTTC. Its protein product is CSVDGLAGSSYNEQFF.

V gene TRBV19 combines with J gene TRBJ2-7; tentative D call: TRBD1 (5 bases). Looked up from germline, CDR1 is LNHDA and CDR2 is SQIVND (reference sequence). V was cut by 4 bases and J by 2 bases, with 12 bases left in between. This CDR3 spans 14 amino acids. This chain's CDR3 is CASSTDTYPYEQYF. DNA for the CDR3: TGTGCCAGTAGTACGGACACCTACCCCTACGAGCAGTACTTC. The variable domain in full, completed from reference TRBV19 and TRBJ2-7, reads DGGITQSPKYLFRKEGQNVTLSCEQNLNHDAMYWYRQDPGQGLRLIYYSQIVNDFQKGDIAEGYSVSREKKESFPLTVTSAQKNPTAFYLCASSTDTYPYEQYFGPGTRLTVT.